One and the same sample provided the 25 T cell receptor beta chains below, sequenced in a study of blood T cell repertoires in COVID-19. Assay used: immunoSEQ multiplex PCR; TCRdb lists only in-frame clones, some missing. The data contain 150,000 to 200,000 clones, less than 90% of them singletons. The sample taken for sequencing was peripheral blood. The receptors here all came from a woman between 65 and 79 years old with COVID-19, enrolled during active disease.

This chain joins TRBV7-2 and TRBJ2-7; no reliable D call. Between the trimmed V and J ends, which lost 6 bases and 3 bases, there was a span of 12 bases. Germline CDR1 reads SGHTA; CDR2 reads FQGNSA. This CDR3 region has 13 residues. The DNA for the CDR3 is TGTGCCAGCAGTTCCGGGTCAAACTACGAGCAGTACTTC. It encodes CASSSGSNYEQYF.

The chain combines TRBV7-3 with TRBJ1-1; the D gene is possibly TRBD1 (5 bases). Germline values: CDR1 SGHTA, CDR2 FQGTGA. This CDR3 region has 12 residues. Trimming removed 1 base from V and 10 bases from J, with 10 bases in between. The DNA of the CDR3 is TGTGCCAGCAGCTTAAGCAGGGTCGGAGCTTTCTTT. Its translation: CASSLSRVGAFF.

The chain has TRBV29-1 and TRBJ2-1; D is possibly TRBD2 (6 bases). Trimming shortened V by 6 bases and J by 9 bases, and 18 bases separated the two germline ends. CDR3 length: 13 residues. The germline gives CDR1 SQVTM, CDR2 ANQGSEA. The CDR3, as DNA: TGCAGCGTCGGACTAATGGCCAGCGGTGAGCAGTTCTTC. Protein sequence: CSVGLMASGEQFF.

The chain is built from TRBV6-5 and TRBJ2-2, with 11 positions matching TRBD2. Germline lookup yields CDR1 MNHEY and CDR2 SVGAGI. This CDR3 has 16 amino acids. The V gene end was trimmed by 1 base and the J gene end by 5 bases; junction bases not matched to a gene: 3. Written as DNA, the CDR3 is TGTGCCAGCAGTTACTGGGGGACTAGCGGTACCGGGGAGCTGTTTTTT. Its translation is CASSYWGTSGTGELFF.

V gene TRBV5-1 combines with J gene TRBJ1-3; TRBD1 matches 10 bases. The trim removed 3 bases at V and 1 base at J, leaving 10 bases unmatched. The germline gives CDR1 SGHRS, CDR2 YFSETQ. The CDR3 totals 18 residues. The CDR3 here is CASSYAGDRGSSGNTIYF. Written as DNA, the CDR3 is TGCGCCAGCAGCTATGCCGGGGACAGGGGTTCGTCTGGAAACACCATATATTTT. The complete variable domain, with remaining parts taken from reference TRBV5-1 and TRBJ1-3, reads KAGVTQTPRYLIKTRGQQVTLSCSPISGHRSVSWYQQTPGQGLQFLFEYFSETQRNKGNFPGRFSGRQFSNSRSEMNVSTLELGDSALYLCASSYAGDRGSSGNTIYFGEGSWLTVV.

The chain has TRBV19 and TRBJ2-6; 10 bases map to TRBD1. CDR3 length: 16 amino acids. Germline V gene lookup returns CDR1 LNHDA and CDR2 SQIVND (reference sequence). Germline trimming cut 5 bases from V and 1 base from J; bases unmatched to any gene: 2. The CDR3 coding sequence is TGTGCCAGTAGTCGGACAGGGGGTTCTGGGGCCAACGTCCTGACTTTC. Its protein is CASSRTGGSGANVLTF. Full variable domain (missing parts from reference TRBV19 and TRBJ2-6): DGGITQSPKYLFRKEGQNVTLSCEQNLNHDAMYWYRQDPGQGLRLIYYSQIVNDFQKGDIAEGYSVSREKKESFPLTVTSAQKNPTAFYLCASSRTGGSGANVLTFGAGSRLTVL.

The rearrangement links TRBV28 to TRBJ1-2; possibly TRBD1 for D (6 bases). In germline, CDR1 is MDHEN, CDR2 SYDVKM. The CDR3 covers 13 residues. V shed 8 bases and J shed 2 bases, with 12 bases lying between them. CDR3 coding DNA: TGTGCCAGCGGACAGAAACCGAACTATGGCTACACCTTC. It encodes CASGQKPNYGYTF.

V gene TRBV5-1 combines with J gene TRBJ2-7; 8 positions match TRBD2. This CDR3 is built from 15 residues. The V gene's germline CDR1 is SGHRS and CDR2 YFSETQ. Trimming cost V 4 bases and J 4 bases; bases outside gene matches: 10. The CDR3 DNA reads TGCGCCAGCAGCCCGGGACGGGAGGGTAGGTACGAGCAGTACTTC. This encodes CASSPGREGRYEQYF.

The gene calls are TRBV7-2 and TRBJ1-3; unclear D gene. Between the trimmed V and J ends, which lost 1 base and 0 bases, there was a span of 7 bases. The CDR3 is made up of 15 amino acids. Germline V lookup: CDR1 SGHTA, CDR2 FQGNSA. The DNA of the CDR3 is TGTGCCAGCAGCTTAGTCCCAGGCTCTGGAAACACCATATATTTT. It codes for CASSLVPGSGNTIYF.

The chain combines TRBV28 with TRBJ2-6, with D perhaps matching TRBD2 (6 bases). Germline assignment: CDR1 MDHEN and CDR2 SYDVKM. V lost 7 bases and J lost 0, with 10 bases in between. This CDR3 region has 15 residues. This CDR3 reads CASTQGLSGANVLTF. CDR3 bases: TGTGCCAGCACCCAGGGACTCTCTGGGGCCAACGTCCTGACTTTC.

The chain is built from TRBV5-1 and TRBJ2-2, with 8 bases that match TRBD2. Germline loops: CDR1 SGHRS, CDR2 YFSETQ. The CDR3 has 15 amino acids. With 2 bases clipped from V and 6 bases from J, the junction kept 6 bases outside the gene matches. Here the CDR3 reads CASSFTRGAPGELFF. The CDR3 DNA sequence: TGCGCCAGCAGCTTTACGCGGGGGGCCCCCGGGGAGCTGTTTTTT.

This clone was recorded only once. CDR3 amino acids: CASSVAEDGAEAFF. CDR3 coding DNA: TGTGCCAGCAGCGTAGCAGAGGACGGGGCTGAAGCTTTCTTT. The V call is TRBV9, the J call TRBJ1-1; D unresolved. Germline CDR1 is SGDLS and CDR2 is YYNGEE. This CDR3 comprises 14 residues. Trimming stripped 0 bases from V and 6 bases from J, with 12 bases between.

The table lists this clone with a few counts. The chain couples TRBV18 to TRBJ2-5; TRBD2 matches at 12 bases. This CDR3 comprises 16 residues. The germline CDR1 and CDR2 sequences are KGHSH and LQKENI. J lost 4 bases, V lost 5 bases, and 8 bases had no gene match. The CDR3 sequence is CASSSMTSGSAETQYF. Written as DNA, the CDR3 is TGTGCCAGCTCATCCATGACTAGCGGGAGTGCAGAGACCCAGTACTTC.

The genes are TRBV2 and TRBJ2-1, with D tentatively TRBD1 (5 bases). CDR1 is SNHLY and CDR2 is FYNNEI in the germline V gene. V was clipped by 4 bases and J by 4 bases, with 14 bases between them. The CDR3 consists of 15 residues. CDR3 sequence: CASSAQGSRYNEQFF. In DNA, the CDR3 is TGTGCCAGCAGTGCCCAGGGTTCTCGGTACAATGAGCAGTTCTTC.

The rearrangement uses TRBV10-3 and TRBJ1-6; D is perhaps TRBD1 (5 bases). The ends were cut back, 6 bases at V and 5 bases at J, with 14 bases in the middle. Germline V gene sequence: CDR1 ENHRY, CDR2 SYGVKD. The CDR3 spans 15 residues. CDR3 nucleotides: TGTGCCATCAGAGCCGACAGAACCAATAATTCACCCCTCCACTTT. Translating gives CAIRADRTNNSPLHF.

The table lists this clone with a few counts. The chain employs TRBV6-5 and TRBJ2-3; TRBD1 is a possible D gene (7 bases). Germline V CDR1 and CDR2: MNHEY, SVGAGI. Trimming took off 0 bases at V and 3 bases at J, with 13 bases between the two ends. CDR3 length: 16 amino acids. CDR3 sequence reads: CASSYSMTGRTDTQYF. CDR3 DNA: TGTGCCAGCAGTTACTCGATGACAGGGAGGACAGATACGCAGTATTTT.

The chain has TRBV6-2 or TRBV6-3 and TRBJ2-1; D perhaps matches TRBD2 (6 bases). The CDR3 sequence is 15 residues long. Looked up from germline, CDR1 is MNHEY and CDR2 is SVGEGT. Between the trimmed V and J ends, which lost 3 bases and 8 bases, there was a span of 17 bases. The CDR3 sequence is CASSYRAGREYEQFF. As DNA, the CDR3 is TGTGCCAGCAGTTATAGGGCGGGACGGGAGTATGAGCAGTTCTTC.

The chain employs TRBV18 and TRBJ2-7; D gene uncertain. Germline V lookup: CDR1 KGHSH, CDR2 LQKENI. The CDR3 is made up of 12 amino acids. The V gene lost 0 bases and the J gene lost 2 bases, with 2 bases spanning the gap. CDR3 coding DNA: TGTGCCAGCTCACCACCTACCTACGAGCAGTACTTC. Translating gives CASSPPTYEQYF.

The count of this clone is one. The chain carries TRBV28 and TRBJ1-1; 8 nucleotides agree with TRBD1. The V segment lost 5 bases and the J segment 5 bases; nucleotides outside the gene matches: 7. CDR3 length equals 14 residues. Looked up from germline, CDR1 is MDHEN and CDR2 is SYDVKM. Here the CDR3 reads CASSPRQGWTEAFF. In nucleotides, the CDR3 is TGTGCCAGCAGTCCGAGACAGGGGTGGACTGAAGCTTTCTTT.

The J gene is TRBJ2-1, the V gene TRBV12-3 or TRBV12-4; D is perhaps TRBD2 (5 bases). Trimming removed 6 bases from V and 7 bases from J, with 13 bases in between. This CDR3 is 13 amino acids long. CDR3 in amino acids: CASSSIARNEQFF. The CDR3 region has the DNA TGTGCCAGCAGCTCCATAGCGCGGAATGAGCAGTTCTTC.

Only one count was recorded for this clone. This sequence joins TRBV19 and TRBJ2-3, with 8 bases that match TRBD2. The V segment lost 4 bases and the J segment 3 bases; nucleotides outside the gene matches: 0. Germline loops: CDR1 LNHDA, CDR2 SQIVND (reference sequence). The CDR3 sequence is 13 residues long. CDR3 protein: CASSTSGTDTQYF. CDR3 DNA: TGTGCCAGTAGTACTAGCGGGACAGATACGCAGTATTTT.

This chain uses TRBV2 with TRBJ2-7; 10 nucleotides align to TRBD2. Germline V lookup: CDR1 SNHLY, CDR2 FYNNEI. The CDR3 runs 14 residues. Trimming at V came to 7 bases and at J to 3 bases, leaving 6 bases not matched to a gene. The CDR3 loop is CASTAGGALYEQYF. For the CDR3, the DNA is TGTGCCAGCACAGCGGGAGGGGCCCTCTACGAGCAGTACTTC.

The chain uses TRBV18 and TRBJ2-4; TRBD1 is a possible D gene (6 bases). Per the germline V gene, CDR1 is KGHSH and CDR2 is LQKENI. Trimming left V 3 bases short and J 4 bases short, with 13 bases between. CDR3 size: 15 residues. CDR3 region: CASSPLGQQKNIQYF. The CDR3 coding sequence is TGTGCCAGCTCACCCCTAGGACAGCAAAAAAACATTCAGTACTTC.

The V gene is TRBV7-9, the J gene TRBJ2-3; 7 nucleotides line up with TRBD1. The trim removed 5 bases at V and 2 bases at J, leaving 10 bases unmatched. Germline assignment: CDR1 SEHNR and CDR2 FQNEAQ (reference sequence). The CDR3 consists of 16 residues. The CDR3 DNA follows: TGTGCCAGCAGCCCGTCGACAGGGTCAGTCACAGATACGCAGTATTTT. Encoded protein: CASSPSTGSVTDTQYF.

V gene TRBV28 combines with J gene TRBJ2-2, with D possibly matching TRBD2 (5 bases). Trimming left V 8 bases short and J 4 bases short, with 14 bases between. Germline values: CDR1 MDHEN, CDR2 SYDVKM. This CDR3 is built from 14 residues. CDR3 residues: CASCDYQGTGELFF. CDR3 sequence (DNA): TGTGCCAGCTGTGACTATCAAGGCACCGGGGAGCTGTTTTTT.